These 19 T cell receptor beta chains originate from one sample sequenced in a study of cytomegalovirus exposure and HLA in healthy donors. The PCR ran on 60 Vbeta and 13 Jbeta primers. Sequencing was performed with immunoSEQ multiplex PCR; in TCRdb, only in-frame clones are kept and a portion is missing. Across about 160,000 clones, the top ten clones capture roughly 2% of the sample. Sample: PBMCs. These receptors all come from a man aged 25 to 40 in good health and CMV-seronegative.

V gene TRBV4-3 combines with J gene TRBJ1-1; no reliable D call. Germline-derived CDR1 and CDR2 are LGHNA and YSLEER. There are 12 residues in the CDR3. Trimming took 4 bases from V and 1 from J, leaving 4 bases between them. The DNA of the CDR3 is TGCGCCAGCAGCCTCGGGAACACTGAAGCTTTCTTT. It specifies CASSLGNTEAFF.

This chain uses TRBV5-1 with TRBJ2-7; 7 positions agree with TRBD1. Looked up from germline, CDR1 is SGHRS and CDR2 is YFSETQ. The J segment lost 7 bases and the V segment lost 2 bases, leaving 9 bases of the junction unmatched. This CDR3 spans 14 amino acids. CDR3: CASSLQGSPWEQYF. In nucleotides, the CDR3 is TGCGCCAGCAGCTTACAGGGGAGTCCCTGGGAGCAGTACTTC.

The chain carries TRBV10-3 and TRBJ2-1, with 10 bases aligning to TRBD1. V lost 6 bases to trimming and J lost 6 bases; unmatched junction nucleotides: 5. Germline V gene lookup returns CDR1 ENHRY and CDR2 SYGVKD. The CDR3 covers 14 residues. The CDR3 region is CAIRQGTGVNEQFF. CDR3 DNA: TGTGCCATCAGGCAGGGGACAGGGGTCAATGAGCAGTTCTTC.

The chain couples TRBV29-1 to TRBJ1-4; 10 bases are shared with TRBD1. This CDR3 spans 15 amino acids. V shed 6 bases and J 3 bases; nucleotides not matched to a gene: 7. The germline CDR1 and CDR2 sequences are SQVTM and ANQGSEA. The CDR3 loop reads CSVTGGVGSNEKLFF. CDR3 nucleotide sequence: TGCAGCGTGACAGGGGGCGTCGGGTCTAATGAAAAACTGTTTTTT. The entire variable domain, with the rest obtained from reference TRBV29-1 and TRBJ1-4, is as follows: SAVISQKPSRDICQRGTSLTIQCQVDSQVTMMFWYRQQPGQSLTLIATANQGSEATYESGFVIDKFPISRPNLTFSTLTVSNMSPEDSSIYLCSVTGGVGSNEKLFFGSGTQLSVL.

This chain joins TRBV28 and TRBJ1-5; no clear D. With 6 bases removed from V and 2 bases from J, the gap between germline ends came to 17 bases. CDR1 is MDHEN, CDR2 SYDVKM, per germline. This CDR3 is built from 16 residues. The CDR3 DNA sequence: TGTGCCAGCAGCCTGAGGGCGTCGGGCGGCAATCAGCCCCAGCATTTT. This gives the protein CASSLRASGGNQPQHF. Variable domain in full (rest from reference TRBV28 and TRBJ1-5): DVKVTQSSRYLVKRTGEKVFLECVQDMDHENMFWYRQDPGLGLRLIYFSYDVKMKEKGDIPEGYSVSREKKERFSLILESASTNQTSMYLCASSLRASGGNQPQHFGDGTRLSIL.

This sequence joins TRBV7-2 and TRBJ1-4, with a weak D call TRBD1 (6 bases). CDR1 and CDR2 (germline): SGHTA, FQGNSA. CDR3 size: 16 residues. Trimming shortened V by 1 base and J by 8 bases, and 17 bases separated the two germline ends. The CDR3 protein is CASSLGEGGLGEKLFF. The CDR3 DNA sequence: TGTGCCAGCAGCTTAGGGGAGGGGGGCTTGGGCGAAAAACTGTTTTTT.

The chain combines TRBV28 with TRBJ2-5; TRBD1 matches 8 bases. The ends lost 6 bases at V and 4 bases at J; junction bases unmatched: 7. The CDR3 has 14 residues. Germline V CDR1 and CDR2: MDHEN, SYDVKM. The CDR3 DNA is TGTGCCAGCAGAAGGACAGGGTTGGGAGAGACCCAGTACTTC. Encoded protein: CASRRTGLGETQYF.

The V and J genes are TRBV6-5 and TRBJ2-1; D unresolved. The germline gives CDR1 MNHEY, CDR2 SVGAGI. There are 16 residues in the CDR3. Trimming shortened V by 4 bases and J by 9 bases, and 22 bases separated the two germline ends. The CDR3 sequence: CASSSRFQAPFTEQFF. CDR3 DNA: TGTGCCAGCAGTTCACGCTTTCAGGCCCCTTTCACTGAGCAGTTCTTC.

The chain links TRBV27 to TRBJ2-7; 8 nucleotides align to TRBD1. Germline CDR1 and CDR2: MNHEY and SMNVEV (reference sequence). This CDR3 has 16 amino acids. V trimming: 5 bases; J trimming: 3 bases; junction bases outside the gene matches: 12. The CDR3 is CASSLKGQGGRYEQYF. The CDR3 DNA reads TGTGCCAGCAGTCTGAAAGGACAGGGAGGTCGCTACGAGCAGTACTTC.

The chain joins TRBV9 to TRBJ2-3; TRBD1 agrees at 8 bases. V gave up 3 bases and J gave up 6 bases; unmatched junction bases: 6. This CDR3 contains 14 residues. The germline V gene has CDR1 SGDLS and CDR2 YYNGEE. The chain's CDR3 is CASSEGQGTDTQYF. The CDR3 DNA reads TGTGCCAGCAGCGAAGGACAGGGTACGGATACGCAGTATTTT.

The chain is built from TRBV6-1 and TRBJ2-5; a weak D match, TRBD1 (6 bases). This CDR3 has 14 residues. V was clipped by 5 bases and J by 1 base, with 11 bases between them. Germline values: CDR1 MNHNS, CDR2 SASEGT. CDR3 sequence (DNA): TGTGCCAGCAGTTGGGGACAAGTCCAAGAGACCCAGTACTTC. The encoded protein is CASSWGQVQETQYF.

The rearrangement joins TRBV6-1 to TRBJ2-1; 9 bases are a match to TRBD1. After removal of 5 bases from V and 3 bases from J, the junction contained 5 bases not matched to a gene. Germline lookup yields CDR1 MNHNS and CDR2 SASEGT. This CDR3 has 15 residues. This CDR3 reads CASSSGTGNYNEQFF. DNA of the CDR3: TGTGCCAGCAGTTCCGGGACAGGGAACTACAATGAGCAGTTCTTC.

The V call is TRBV7-9, the J call TRBJ1-1, with no clear D. Germline loops: CDR1 SEHNR, CDR2 FQNEAQ (reference sequence). Trimming shortened V by 4 bases and J by 0 bases, and 3 bases separated the two germline ends. CDR3 length equals 12 residues. CDR3 region: CASSSMNTEAFF. DNA of the CDR3: TGTGCCAGCAGCTCCATGAACACTGAAGCTTTCTTT.

The CDR3 sequence is CASSLGRTYEQYF. In DNA form, the CDR3 reads TGTGCCAGCAGTTTAGGGCGAACCTACGAGCAGTACTTC. This chain uses TRBV28 with TRBJ2-7; D unclear. The CDR3 length is 13 residues. Germline values: CDR1 MDHEN, CDR2 SYDVKM. The germline V and J ends were trimmed by 2 bases and 2 bases, with 7 bases remaining between them.

The rearrangement joins TRBV2 to TRBJ2-2; D is unclear. Trimming removed 6 bases from V and 4 bases from J, with 9 bases in between. Germline values: CDR1 SNHLY, CDR2 FYNNEI. This CDR3 comprises 13 residues. The CDR3 region is CASSYSLTGELFF. CDR3 in DNA: TGTGCCAGCAGCTACTCCCTCACCGGGGAGCTGTTTTTT.

V gene TRBV30 combines with J gene TRBJ1-1; D call uncertain. Germline CDR1 and CDR2: GTSNPN and SVGIG (reference sequence). CDR3 length: 12 residues. Between the trimmed V and J ends, which lost 0 bases and 11 bases, there was a span of 13 bases. CDR3: CAWSVRPGTAFF. The CDR3 coding sequence is TGTGCCTGGAGTGTACGTCCGGGAACGGCTTTCTTT.

This chain uses TRBV6-5 with TRBJ2-1; a weak D match, TRBD2 (6 bases). This CDR3 is 13 amino acids long. V was cut by 1 base and J by 14 bases, with 15 bases left in between. The germline V gene encodes CDR1 MNHEY and CDR2 SVGAGI. The CDR3 DNA sequence: TGTGCCAGCAGTTACTTGAGAAGCGGGTTGAAGTTCTTC. Its protein product is CASSYLRSGLKFF.

V gene TRBV27 combines with J gene TRBJ2-7, with TRBD2 identical over 9 bases. Trimming at V came to 5 bases and at J to 6 bases, leaving 5 bases not matched to a gene. Germline CDR1 and CDR2: MNHEY and SMNVEV (reference sequence). The CDR3 is 13 residues long. CDR3 DNA sequence: TGTGCCAGCAGTCTAGCGGGATGGAGCGAGCAGTACTTC. Protein product: CASSLAGWSEQYF.

The chain carries TRBV7-6 and TRBJ2-1; TRBD2 agrees at 9 bases. CDR3 size: 15 residues. In germline, CDR1 is SGHVS, CDR2 FNYEAQ. V lost 5 bases and J lost 7; bases outside the gene matches: 9. The CDR3 DNA reads as TGTGCCAGCAGCCCCAGTAGCGGGAGTAGGAATGAGCAGTTCTTC. As protein: CASSPSSGSRNEQFF.